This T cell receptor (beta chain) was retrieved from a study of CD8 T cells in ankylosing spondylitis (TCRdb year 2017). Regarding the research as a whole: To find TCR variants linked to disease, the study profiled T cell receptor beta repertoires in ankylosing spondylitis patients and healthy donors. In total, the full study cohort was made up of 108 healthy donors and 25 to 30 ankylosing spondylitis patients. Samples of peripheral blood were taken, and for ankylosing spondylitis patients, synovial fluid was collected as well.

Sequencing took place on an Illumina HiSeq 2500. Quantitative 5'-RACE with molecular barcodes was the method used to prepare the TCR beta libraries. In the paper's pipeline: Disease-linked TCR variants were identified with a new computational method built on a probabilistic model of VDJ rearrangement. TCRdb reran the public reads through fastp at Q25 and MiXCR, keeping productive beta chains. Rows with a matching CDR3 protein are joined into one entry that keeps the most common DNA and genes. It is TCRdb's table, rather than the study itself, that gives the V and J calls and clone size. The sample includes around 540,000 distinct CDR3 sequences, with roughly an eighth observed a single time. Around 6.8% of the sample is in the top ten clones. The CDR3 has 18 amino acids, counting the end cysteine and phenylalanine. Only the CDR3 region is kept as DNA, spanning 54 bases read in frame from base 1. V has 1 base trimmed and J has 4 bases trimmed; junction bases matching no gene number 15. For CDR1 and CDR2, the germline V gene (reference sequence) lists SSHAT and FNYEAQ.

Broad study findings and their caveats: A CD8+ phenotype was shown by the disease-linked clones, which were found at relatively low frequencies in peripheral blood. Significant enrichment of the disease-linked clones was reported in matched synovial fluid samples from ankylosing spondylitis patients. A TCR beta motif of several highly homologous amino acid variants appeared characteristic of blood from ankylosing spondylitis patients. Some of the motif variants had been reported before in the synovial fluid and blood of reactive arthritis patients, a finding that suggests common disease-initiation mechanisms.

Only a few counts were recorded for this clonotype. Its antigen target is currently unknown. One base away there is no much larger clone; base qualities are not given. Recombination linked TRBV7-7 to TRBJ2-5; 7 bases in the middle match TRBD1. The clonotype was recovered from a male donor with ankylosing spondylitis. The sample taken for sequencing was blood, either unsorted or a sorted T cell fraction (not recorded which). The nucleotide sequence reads TGTGCCAGCAGCTTAGAAAAAAGACAGGGTAGGATTCCAGAGACCCAGTACTTC. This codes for CASSLEKRQGRIPETQYF.